The clone carrying this T cell receptor (beta chain) was recorded at least ten times. Its target is not known. CDR1 and CDR2 from the germline V gene are SGHRS and YFSETQ. The germline V and J ends were trimmed by 4 bases and 3 bases, with 13 bases remaining between them. The CDR3 covers 14 residues. The source of the sample is a study of CD8 T cells in ankylosing spondylitis. Points from the study as a whole: In ankylosing spondylitis patients, matched synovial fluid reportedly showed significant enrichment of disease-linked clones.

Preparation of TCR beta libraries was done by quantitative 5'-RACE with molecular barcodes. MiXCR, run by TCRdb on the 5' RACE reads, gives a single entry per CDR3 protein. The sample holds 40,000 or so distinct CDR3 sequences; approximately 10% are singletons and the top ten take 1.1% to 1.5%. This receptor was taken from a male donor with ankylosing spondylitis or in good health (not recorded which). The sequenced sample consisted of blood, either unsorted or a sorted T cell fraction (not recorded which). This chain joins TRBV5-1 and TRBJ1-1, with a tentative D call TRBD1 (5 bases). The CDR3 reads CASSATGRDTEAFF. DNA of the CDR3: TGCGCCAGCAGCGCCACGGGACGCGACACTGAAGCTTTCTTT.